This T cell receptor beta chain was sequenced for a study of T cells in Graves' hyperthyroidism and ophthalmopathy. V was cut by 3 bases and J by 5 bases, with 4 bases left in between. From germline, CDR1 is SGHDT and CDR2 YYEEEE. CDR3 size: 11 residues. The source material, RNA transcripts, was used to amplify TCR beta CDR3 regions. Initially, a first-round RT-PCR of the TCR CDR3 employed the HTBI primer set. Each CDR3 protein is one row after TCRdb ran MiXCR on the multiplex PCR reads. Here the sample spans fewer than 650,000 distinct CDR3 sequences, 14% being singletons. The table lists this clonotype with many counts. Its antigen is not identified. Inclusion characteristics of ophthalmopathy patients comprised a Clinical Activity Score of at least 3, a NOSPECS grade of at least 4, and duration under 3 months. General study results and limits: Most thyroid clonotypes with frequency above 0.001 were detected in blood.

The chain recombines TRBV5-6 with TRBJ2-3; D gene unclear. Input material: blood. The receptor's source is a woman aged 18-29 years with Graves' ophthalmopathy. CDR3 coding DNA: TGTGCCAGCAGCTCCTTAGATACGCAGTATTTT. Its protein product is CASSSLDTQYF.